One sample yielded the 30 T cell receptor beta chains listed below, sequenced in a study of blood T cell repertoires in COVID-19. Profiling relied on immunoSEQ multiplex PCR, and the TCRdb table lists in-frame clones only, not all of them. This sample yields under 300,000 clones, of which roughly 93% are seen a single time; about 2% belongs to the top ten. The sample taken for sequencing was PBMCs or T cells enriched from blood (not recorded which). Receptor source: a woman aged 40-49 years with acute COVID-19.

The chain employs TRBV4-2 and TRBJ2-7, with 8 bases fitting TRBD2. The CDR3 length is 18 residues. The V segment lost 0 bases and the J segment 0 bases; nucleotides outside the gene matches: 10. The germline V gene has CDR1 LGHNA and CDR2 YNFKEQ. Written as DNA, the CDR3 is TGTGCCAGCAGCCAAGATAACCTAGCGGGTGGGAGCTCCTACGAGCAGTACTTC. Translated: CASSQDNLAGGSSYEQYF.

The J gene is TRBJ2-3, the V gene TRBV11-3; tentative D call: TRBD2 (6 bases). Germline V lookup: CDR1 SGHNT, CDR2 YENEEA. Trimming removed 6 bases from V and 4 bases from J, with 17 bases in between. The length of the CDR3 is 15 residues. CDR3 DNA sequence: TGTGCCAGCAGGCACGACGGGGGAGCGGCAGATACGCAGTATTTT. Amino acid sequence: CASRHDGGAADTQYF.

J is TRBJ1-4 and V is TRBV29-1, with D possibly being TRBD1 (5 bases). CDR1 is SQVTM and CDR2 is ANQGSEA in the germline V gene. V was shortened by 0 bases and J by 6 bases, with 17 bases between the two germline ends. CDR3 length equals 16 residues. CDR3 DNA sequence: TGCAGCGTTGAAGATCTTGGAGGGGCCACGGATGAAAAACTGTTTTTT. This translates into CSVEDLGGATDEKLFF.

This clone was counted once. This chain uses TRBV2 with TRBJ1-2; tentative D call: TRBD1 (5 bases). The CDR3 loop spans 14 amino acids. The germline V and J ends were trimmed by 4 bases and 4 bases, with 13 bases remaining between them. Germline V gene sequence: CDR1 SNHLY, CDR2 FYNNEI. This CDR3 reads CASSAGDLGYGYTF. CDR3 coding DNA: TGTGCCAGCAGTGCGGGGGATCTGGGCTATGGCTACACCTTC.

This clone was detected once. The chain carries TRBV6-6 and TRBJ1-2, with 9 bases matching TRBD1. Per germline, CDR1 MNHNY and CDR2 SVGAGI (reference sequence). After removal of 5 bases from V and 4 bases from J, the junction contained 14 bases not matched to a gene. The CDR3 covers 17 residues. The CDR3 here is CASSLQGASTLPYGYTF. CDR3 in DNA: TGTGCCAGCAGTCTACAGGGGGCTAGCACCCTTCCCTATGGCTACACCTTC.

The V gene is TRBV28, the J gene TRBJ1-2, with D unclear. With 7 bases removed from V and 2 bases from J, the gap between germline ends came to 11 bases. CDR1 and CDR2 from the germline V gene are MDHEN and SYDVKM. The CDR3 has 13 residues. The CDR3 coding sequence is TGTGCCAGCACCCGGGTATCCAACTATGGCTACACCTTC. This translates into CASTRVSNYGYTF.

This clone was detected once. This sequence joins TRBV9 and TRBJ1-5; D not resolved. V lost 0 bases, J lost 1 base, and 8 bases lay in between. There are 15 residues in the CDR3. Looked up from germline, CDR1 is SGDLS and CDR2 is YYNGEE. The CDR3 coding sequence is TGTGCCAGCAGCGTAGATCCAGGCAGCAATCAGCCCCAGCATTTT. Residues: CASSVDPGSNQPQHF.

V usage is TRBV28 and J usage is TRBJ1-6; perhaps TRBD1 as D (6 bases). The CDR3 contains 15 residues. The germline CDR1 and CDR2 sequences are MDHEN and SYDVKM. V was shortened by 6 bases and J by 7 bases, with 16 bases between the two germline ends. The CDR3, as DNA: TGTGCCAGCAGACAGGCGGACAGAGAAAATTCACCCCTCCACTTT. Translating gives CASRQADRENSPLHF.

The chain joins TRBV18 to TRBJ2-1, with 9 bases lining up with TRBD2. Germline CDR1 reads KGHSH; CDR2 reads LQKENI. The CDR3 contains 16 residues. V shed 3 bases and J 8 bases; nucleotides not matched to a gene: 11. Here the CDR3 DNA reads TGTGCCAGCTCACCGTTCGGCGGGGGGGCGCAGTATGAGCAGTTCTTC. Amino acids: CASSPFGGGAQYEQFF.

The chain carries TRBV6-5 and TRBJ2-7, with D possibly being TRBD1 (7 bases). The CDR3 runs to 13 residues. Germline V lookup: CDR1 MNHEY, CDR2 SVGAGI. Trimming took off 2 bases at V and 7 bases at J, with 12 bases between the two ends. CDR3: CASSYGGGREQYF. In DNA form, the CDR3 reads TGTGCCAGCAGTTACGGAGGGGGCAGAGAGCAGTACTTC.

The V call is TRBV6-5, the J call TRBJ1-1; a possible D gene is TRBD1 (5 bases). V lost 0 bases, J lost 1 base, and 12 bases lay in between. Germline V lookup: CDR1 MNHEY, CDR2 SVGAGI. The CDR3 is 16 amino acids. The CDR3 loop is CASSYSSARANTEAFF. CDR3 in DNA: TGTGCCAGCAGTTACTCATCCGCCAGGGCGAACACTGAAGCTTTCTTT.

This chain joins TRBV5-1 and TRBJ2-7; 10 nucleotides match TRBD2. V lost 0 bases, J lost 2 bases, and 5 bases stayed unmatched. CDR3 length: 16 residues. Germline CDR1 reads SGHRS; CDR2 reads YFSETQ. The CDR3 loop reads CASSLGLAGEAYEQYF. The CDR3 DNA reads TGCGCCAGCAGCTTGGGACTAGCGGGTGAAGCCTACGAGCAGTACTTC.

The chain joins TRBV5-5 to TRBJ2-1; 7 nucleotides match TRBD1. V gave up 0 bases and J gave up 2 bases; unmatched junction bases: 8. Germline V gene sequence: CDR1 SGHKS, CDR2 YYEKEE (reference sequence). This CDR3 has 17 residues. In nucleotides, the CDR3 is TGTGCCAGCAGCTTGGCCGGGAACAGGGGCCCCTACAATGAGCAGTTCTTC. Protein sequence: CASSLAGNRGPYNEQFF.

This chain joins TRBV6-5 and TRBJ2-7; 9 bases are shared with TRBD1. The CDR3 length is 14 residues. V gave up 2 bases and J gave up 3 bases; unmatched junction bases: 2. Germline-derived CDR1 and CDR2 are MNHEY and SVGAGI. The CDR3 protein is CASSYRTGDYEQYF. The CDR3 DNA reads TGTGCCAGCAGTTACCGGACAGGGGACTACGAGCAGTACTTC.

The chain recombines TRBV2 with TRBJ2-4, with a weak D call TRBD1 (5 bases). CDR1 is SNHLY and CDR2 is FYNNEI in the germline V gene. The CDR3 extends over 16 amino acids. Between the trimmed V and J ends, which lost 2 bases and 1 base, there was a span of 12 bases. CDR3 in DNA: TGTGCCAGCAGTGAAATTCAGGGTCAGGCCAAAAACATTCAGTACTTC. Amino acid sequence: CASSEIQGQAKNIQYF.

CDR3 sequence: CASSLWGREKFF. The DNA for the CDR3 is TGTGCCAGCAGCTTGTGGGGGCGCGAGAAGTTCTTC. The rearrangement joins TRBV5-6 to TRBJ2-1, with a weak D call TRBD1 (6 bases). This CDR3 region has 12 residues. Germline CDR1 reads SGHDT; CDR2 reads YYEEEE. Trimming took 1 base from V and 14 from J, leaving 13 bases between them.

The J gene is TRBJ1-5, the V gene TRBV12-5; maybe TRBD1 (5 bases). From germline, CDR1 is LGHNT and CDR2 FRNRAP. This CDR3 is 14 amino acids long. The germline V and J ends were trimmed by 5 bases and 1 base, with 9 bases remaining between them. In nucleotides, the CDR3 is TGTGCTAGTGGTCAGGGAATAAGCAATCAGCCCCAGCATTTT. As protein: CASGQGISNQPQHF.

The V and J genes are TRBV5-4 and TRBJ2-3, with 11 bases aligning to TRBD2. CDR3 size: 15 residues. The ends lost 2 bases at V and 3 bases at J; junction bases unmatched: 2. Germline V lookup: CDR1 SGHNT, CDR2 YYREEE (reference sequence). CDR3 nucleotide sequence: TGTGCCAGCAGCTTTCCTAGCGGGAGGACAGATACGCAGTATTTT. As protein: CASSFPSGRTDTQYF.

V and J are TRBV6-5 and TRBJ1-2; D remains unclear. The CDR3 has 14 residues. With 6 bases removed from V and 0 bases from J, the gap between germline ends came to 11 bases. Per germline, CDR1 MNHEY and CDR2 SVGAGI. Here the CDR3 reads CASSPGETNYGYTF. The CDR3 DNA is TGTGCCAGCAGCCCCGGAGAGACTAACTATGGCTACACCTTC.

The rearrangement uses TRBV18 and TRBJ2-1, with TRBD2 matching over 7 bases. Germline lookup yields CDR1 KGHSH and CDR2 LQKENI. There are 14 residues in the CDR3. Trimming removed 4 bases from V and 6 bases from J; junction bases left unmatched: 6. The chain's CDR3 is CASSLAGVSNEQFF. The CDR3 DNA is TGTGCCAGCTCACTGGCGGGAGTATCCAATGAGCAGTTCTTC.

The chain combines TRBV5-8 with TRBJ1-4; no clear D gene. Germline CDR1 and CDR2: SGHTS and YDEGEE. The CDR3 is 15 residues long. V gave up 0 bases and J gave up 10 bases, with 16 bases separating them. The DNA for the CDR3 is TGTGCCAGCAGCTTGGAGACATCCATTCTCCGAAAACTGTTTTTT. It translates to CASSLETSILRKLFF. The full variable domain, with the rest looked up from reference TRBV5-8 and TRBJ1-4, is EAGVTQSPTHLIKTRGQQATLRCSPISGHTSVYWYQQALGLGLQFLLWYDEGEERNRGNFPPRFSGRQFPNYSSELNVNALELEDSALYLCASSLETSILRKLFFGSGTQLSVL.

The rearrangement joins TRBV28 to TRBJ1-1; no reliable D call. V gave up 3 bases and J gave up 0 bases, with 5 bases separating them. The CDR3 covers 13 residues. The germline gives CDR1 MDHEN, CDR2 SYDVKM. CDR3 in amino acids: CASSFPVNTEAFF. DNA of the CDR3: TGTGCCAGCAGTTTCCCAGTGAACACTGAAGCTTTCTTT. Supplemented by reference TRBV28 and TRBJ1-1, the full variable domain reads DVKVTQSSRYLVKRTGEKVFLECVQDMDHENMFWYRQDPGLGLRLIYFSYDVKMKEKGDIPEGYSVSREKKERFSLILESASTNQTSMYLCASSFPVNTEAFFGQGTRLTVV.

This chain connects TRBV6-2 or TRBV6-3 to TRBJ1-2, with D unresolved. Trimming took 4 bases from V and 3 from J, leaving 9 bases between them. The germline CDR1 and CDR2 sequences are MNHEY and SVGEGT. This CDR3 region has 13 residues. The CDR3 spells CASSSGVYYGYTF. For the CDR3, the DNA is TGTGCCAGCAGTTCTGGAGTGTACTATGGCTACACCTTC.

This clone was observed a single time. V gene TRBV7-8 combines with J gene TRBJ2-1, with TRBD2 matching 10 bases. Trimming took 6 bases from V and 0 from J; bases not matched to a gene: 5. CDR3 length equals 16 residues. Germline V CDR1 and CDR2: SGHVS, FQNEAQ. CDR3 sequence reads: CASRLAGEFSYNEQFF. The CDR3, as DNA: TGTGCCAGCAGGCTAGCGGGAGAGTTCTCCTACAATGAGCAGTTCTTC.

CDR3 bases: TGTGCCAGCAGCCCTTCCTCTCTCCGCGGTGGAAACACCATATATTTT. Translated, it gives CASSPSSLRGGNTIYF. V gene TRBV5-6 combines with J gene TRBJ1-3; no reliable D call. V was clipped by 4 bases and J by 3 bases, with 17 bases between them. The CDR3 has 16 amino acids. Germline V gene sequence: CDR1 SGHDT, CDR2 YYEEEE.

The rearrangement links TRBV6-5 to TRBJ2-7, with TRBD2 as a possible D gene (6 bases). With 2 bases removed from V and 2 bases from J, the gap between germline ends came to 10 bases. Looked up from germline, CDR1 is MNHEY and CDR2 is SVGAGI. This CDR3 spans 14 amino acids. The CDR3 DNA reads TGTGCCAGCAGTTACGGGGGGACCACCTACGAGCAGTACTTC. Its protein product is CASSYGGTTYEQYF.

The chain couples TRBV6-5 to TRBJ2-7; TRBD2 aligns across 8 bases. CDR1 and CDR2 (germline): MNHEY, SVGAGI. The V gene end was trimmed by 6 bases and the J gene end by 2 bases; junction bases not matched to a gene: 3. The CDR3 is 13 amino acids. The CDR3 nucleotides are TGTGCCAGCAGGATGGGACTAGCCTACGAGCAGTACTTC. Protein sequence: CASRMGLAYEQYF.

J is TRBJ2-7 and V is TRBV9; 8 bases fit TRBD1. Germline CDR1 and CDR2: SGDLS and YYNGEE. The CDR3 is 14 amino acids. V lost 3 bases to trimming and J lost 2 bases; unmatched junction nucleotides: 4. This chain's CDR3 is CASSARDRPYEQYF. CDR3 in DNA: TGTGCCAGCAGCGCCCGGGACAGGCCCTACGAGCAGTACTTC.

This clone was picked up one time. The V gene is TRBV3-1 (or the pseudogene TRBV3-2), the J gene TRBJ1-3; D is possibly TRBD1 (5 bases). The CDR3 is 15 amino acids. V was clipped by 1 base and J by 0 bases, with 7 bases between them. Germline V gene data show CDR1 as LGHDT and CDR2 as YNNKEL (reference sequence). The CDR3 DNA sequence: TGTGCCAGCAGCCAAGCGGACACCTCTGGAAACACCATATATTTT. Its translation: CASSQADTSGNTIYF.

The chain uses TRBV7-9 and TRBJ2-5, with 7 bases lining up with TRBD1. The germline gives CDR1 SEHNR, CDR2 FQNEAQ (reference sequence). This CDR3 contains 14 residues. V gave up 0 bases and J gave up 3 bases; unmatched junction bases: 1. CDR3 residues: CASSLATGKETQYF. CDR3 bases: TGTGCCAGCAGCTTAGCGACAGGGAAAGAGACCCAGTACTTC.